A selection of T cell receptor beta chains follows, all from one sample in a study of CD8 T cells in ankylosing spondylitis. Via MiXCR, TCRdb re-called the 5' RACE reads, giving one row per CDR3 protein. Of about 800,000 distinct CDR3 sequences listed, 10% to 15% are singletons. Input material: blood, either unsorted or a sorted T cell fraction (not recorded which). The receptors derive from a male donor with ankylosing spondylitis. Both conserved end residues are part of each CDR3.

v_gene: TRBV24-1; len: 15; CDR3aa: CATSVRQGYNSPLHF
v_gene: TRBV20-1; len: 12; CDR3aa: CSVPDFADTQYF
v_gene: TRBV5-6; len: 14; CDR3aa: CASSLVPDKGTQYF
v_gene: TRBV29-1; len: 14; CDR3aa: CSTRDRSVIDTQYF
v_gene: TRBV5-1; len: 15; CDR3aa: CASSAGHANTGELFF
v_gene: TRBV20-1; len: 13; CDR3aa: CSAMGQMQETQYF
v_gene: TRBV20-1; len: 13; CDR3aa: CSARGVNYQPQHF
v_gene: TRBV6-5; len: 15; CDR3aa: CASSSTGTGDSPLHF
v_gene: TRBV5-1; len: 13; CDR3aa: CASGEGRSYEQYF
v_gene: TRBV10-3; len: 15; CDR3aa: CATTLTSSSTDTQYF
v_gene: TRBV7-9; len: 16; CDR3aa: CASSLAGGPSRETQYF
v_gene: TRBV7-2; len: 13; CDR3aa: CASSLVAVQPQHF
v_gene: TRBV7-2; len: 13; CDR3aa: CASSLVSIYEQYF
v_gene: TRBV18; len: 17; CDR3aa: CASSPDGLRSGANVLTF
v_gene: TRBV18; len: 17; CDR3aa: CASSPRIEGQGSDTQYF
v_gene: TRBV10-3; len: 13; CDR3aa: CAISEGRLETQYF
v_gene: TRBV4-2; len: 14; CDR3aa: CASSQEQGAQPQFF
v_gene: TRBV20-1; len: 12; CDR3aa: CSATGTADEQYF
v_gene: TRBV7-9; len: 17; CDR3aa: CASSLGWTSGAYNEQFF
v_gene: TRBV29-1; len: 14; CDR3aa: CSLGTGTAYNEQFF
v_gene: TRBV2; len: 14; CDR3aa: CASSLRGQGLGYTF
v_gene: TRBV20-1; len: 14; CDR3aa: CSATGGDPWAEQYF
v_gene: TRBV7-9; len: 12; CDR3aa: CASSLRYDEQFF
v_gene: TRBV20-1; len: 15; CDR3aa: CSARDAGTAGDGYTF
v_gene: TRBV5-4; len: 15; CDR3aa: CASSLGTTANYGYTF
v_gene: TRBV5-1; len: 13; CDR3aa: CASKLLDGNTIYF
v_gene: TRBV20-1; len: 13; CDR3aa: CSARQGMSQPQHF
v_gene: TRBV5-1; len: 14; CDR3aa: CASTGGTGTGELFF
v_gene: TRBV3-1; len: 14; CDR3aa: CASRETGGTNEQYF
v_gene: TRBV5-1; len: 17; CDR3aa: CASSLRRGAWSTDTQYF
v_gene: TRBV28; len: 16; CDR3aa: CASSSGTDFAKNIQYF
v_gene: TRBV19; len: 15; CDR3aa: CASSGDRAWNSPLHF
v_gene: TRBV7-2; len: 15; CDR3aa: CASSFLQRGQETQYF
v_gene: TRBV5-1; len: 13; CDR3aa: CASSGGSGNTIYF
v_gene: TRBV15; len: 11; CDR3aa: CATISGDTQYF
v_gene: TRBV20-1; len: 14; CDR3aa: CSAGEAGYTDTQYF
v_gene: TRBV6-2/TRBV6-3; len: 15; CDR3aa: CASSYPWGSYNEQFF
v_gene: TRBV10-3; len: 12; CDR3aa: CAISDWYNEQFF
v_gene: TRBV9; len: 14; CDR3aa: CASSEGAGLGEQYF
v_gene: TRBV9; len: 15; CDR3aa: CASTEDSDVMDTQYF
v_gene: TRBV7-9; len: 17; CDR3aa: CASSRLAGVVDQETQYF